This T cell receptor beta chain was sequenced for a study of cytomegalovirus exposure and HLA in healthy donors (dated by TCRdb to 2015 to 2018). At the level of the whole study: According to an earlier analysis of 450 to 650 of the donors, some 170 million T cells yielded 117 million unique TCR beta sequences and about 300 Gb of sequence data. An early release that covered more than 550 HLA-typed donors contained about 300 gigabases of sequencing data and 70 million to 100 million unique TCR sequences. Of the 398 genotyped donors, roughly 76% were placed in the genetic ancestry cluster associated with self-reported Caucasian donors. A later genetic analysis took genome-wide SNP genotypes for 398 of the 666 donors and used that subset as a discovery cohort. All discovery cohort repertoires had been generated using a single sequencing platform. A later analysis re-examined previously published TCR beta repertoires from about 700 donors and added high-resolution HLA genotyping to investigate patterns of TCR occurrence. To predict cytomegalovirus infection status, the study combined high-throughput TCR immunosequencing, statistical association of individual TCRs with disease status, and machine learning. Among under 450 genotyped donors of the cohort, an average of about 240,000 unique TCR beta nucleotide sequences were sequenced per donor, roughly a sixth of them non-productive. Both class I and class II loci were covered by HLA typing, at four-digit resolution. Using immunosequencing, the study profiled T cell repertoires from some 670 subjects and related those repertoires to cytomegalovirus serostatus. To decide whether each TCR beta V gene segment behaved as functional or pseudogenic, an earlier analysis of some 540 of the donors relied on high-throughput TCR beta sequencing. In addition to the first cohort of 666 subjects, a separate validation cohort of 130 or so different subjects was used. Typing coverage varied by locus: about 620-630 donors for A, B, C, DRB1 and DQB1; about 520 for DQA1; 606 for DPA1; 450 to 480 for DPB1. The study aimed to test whether signatures of past pathogen exposure could be identified by cataloging public T cell receptors. Donor age, sex, ethnicity and CMV serostatus were compiled alongside the repertoire data. A few DR-DQ haplotypes were treated as single units for association and clustering because of strong linkage in the cohort. In the later analysis, no new phenotypic data were used to find candidate immune exposures; instead, reliance was placed on TCR beta sequences and their occurrence across donors.

Notes on this clone: Its antigen is still unknown. No qualities accompany the bases; no much larger clone lies one base away.

V lost 0 bases and J lost 0 bases; the stretch between them is 8 bases long. Inclusive of the bounding cysteine and phenylalanine, the CDR3 is 15 residues long. The DNA shown is the 45-base CDR3, in frame from base 1. Per the germline V gene, SGDLS is the CDR1 and YYNGEE is the CDR2. Receptor amplification or capture employed the immunoSEQ multiplex PCR assay. A mixture of 60 forward primers for TCR Vbeta segments and 13 reverse primers for TCR Jbeta segments was used in the multiplex PCR. A multiplex PCR assay on genomic DNA amplified the CDR3 region of rearranged TCR beta genes. The amplified TCR beta libraries were sequenced on the Illumina HiSeq System as 87-base-pair reads. Regarding the original processing steps: A later analysis tallied some 79 million unique TCR beta chains across the 610 or so repertoires, and around 10 million of those chains were shared by two or more donors. Raw reads were error-corrected and collapsed into unique sequences by a nearest-neighbor algorithm in which closely related sequences were merged to remove PCR and sequencing errors. CDR3 sequences were aligned to IMGT reference sequences to assign V, D and J gene segments. For a sequence to be retained, a match of at least six nucleotides to both a V gene segment and a J gene segment was required. A rearrangement was called productive if the CDR3 had no stop codons and remained in frame with V and J, and every other rearrangement was called non-productive. Following IMGT convention, CDR3 was defined as the stretch from the second conserved V-encoded cysteine to the conserved J-encoded phenylalanine. In an earlier analysis of around 640 of the donors, sequences lacking an unambiguous match to a single V gene segment were excluded. An earlier analysis of about 600 of the donors called V segments functional above 56.7% productive rearrangements and segregating when the between-donor standard deviation exceeded 5%. A statistical classification framework was built for diagnosing cytomegalovirus status from the catalog of TCR beta chain sequences. In a later analysis, TCR nucleotide sequences were compared against IMGT/GENE-DB human TR gene sequences so that V and J genes could be assigned. Using the TCRdist pipeline, a later analysis assigned CDR3 sequences along with most-parsimonious VDJ recombination scenarios. In a later analysis, each TCR beta chain was defined by its CDR3 amino acid sequence together with its V-gene family, and reads without a unique V-gene family were excluded. As a way to deal with suspected cross-contamination and a sequencing artifact, a later analysis dropped 450 to 600 nucleotide sequences that were highly shared and had low generation probability. In a later analysis, a clonal expansion index was calculated for each public chain from normalized within-repertoire ranks of inferred template counts. A later analysis computed generation probabilities with a VDJ recombination model fitted to out-of-frame rearrangements, and checked the results against IGoR. A later analysis scored TCR-TCR, TCR-HLA and TCR-CMV co-occurrence with hypergeometric tests, applying a repertoire-size bias correction to TCR pairs. In a later analysis, false discovery rates were estimated by permuting HLA or CMV assignments 20 times. A later analysis grouped co-occurring TCRs with DBSCAN, adding TCRdist sequence similarity when clustering within HLA-allele-positive subsets. Co-occurrence clustering excluded repertoires with fewer than 30,000 or more than 120,000 public chains, plus five with anomalous nucleotide sharing. TCRdb re-hosts the immuneACCESS table, in-frame sequences only. Its copies lack some clones; in the studies checked, an unresolved V gene accounts for under half of them, and the cause for the rest is not known. V, J and clone size derive from that table, while D and trimming were established from the DNA sequence. The sample contains over 110,000 clones, approximately 78% of them found a single time. The ten most abundant clones make up roughly 6% of the sample.

The cohort was made up of 500 to 800 healthy bone marrow donors. All cohort members were sampled while nominally healthy, although unrecorded immune exposures were likely present. The donor was CMV seropositive and belonged to the group of 250 to 300 seropositive cohort members. A peripheral blood sample was collected from each donor, and TCR beta sequencing was performed on peripheral blood mononuclear cells. Genomic DNA was extracted from the blood cell samples with the Qiagen DNeasy Blood Extraction Kit. Overall study results and their limits: Three of the identified cytomegalovirus-associated TCR beta chains were confirmed in vitro to be specific for cytomegalovirus antigens. The classifier was reported to diagnose cytomegalovirus status with high specificity and sensitivity in both the original and validation cohorts. Strong co-occurrence of HLA alleles, especially DR and DQ, made assigning TCR associations to individual alleles difficult. A later genetic analysis associated a missense DCLRE1C variant with V-gene and J-gene trimming of TCR beta chains, and an independent cohort replicated the association. The sequencing pipeline was judged likely to have produced a cluster of highly shared sequence variants as a technical artifact. A total of about 180 TCR beta chains were listed by the study as associated with cytomegalovirus. Most TCR sequences were seen in very few donors, while some public TCRs were found in many individuals. A later analysis found that most CMV-associated TCR beta chains appeared HLA-restricted, with HLA associations seemingly driven largely by CMV exposure. Some 16 rarely observed V segments, including chromosome 9 orphons, were excluded from the earlier analysis of 550 to 700 of the donors because counts were too low. The authors suggested that the approach could potentially be extended to other disease states and immunological phenotypes. A further reported finding was that TCR beta sequences accurately predicted the HLA-A and HLA-B alleles for most subjects in the first cohort. A later analysis associated about 17,000 TCR beta sequences with specific HLA alleles at a false discovery rate of 0.05. In a later genetic analysis, fewer N-insertions in productive TCRs were reported among donors in an Asian-associated ancestry cluster than the approximately 670-donor mean. Broadly in line with IMGT annotations, most TCR beta V segments showed up in productive rearrangements about 87% or about 30% of the time in an earlier analysis of 450 to 600 of the donors. In a later analysis, the rate of TCR association differed among HLA loci, with DRB1 alleles having the most associated TCRs and HLA-C alleles having the fewest. In a later analysis, HLA-associated TCR beta chains showed more clonal expansion and lower generation probabilities than non-associated chains that were equally common. Presence/absence analyses assumed roughly uniform sequencing depth across donors, an assumption that may not hold. Because HLA typing was unavailable for some donors at each locus, only the typed subset was used in association tests. In a later analysis, several top co-occurrence clusters were reported to appear linked to parvovirus B19, influenza, CMV and Epstein-Barr virus. The only immune exposure information available for the cohort was CMV serostatus. Correlated functional status among segregating V segments might reflect linkage disequilibrium, but an unknown experimental factor could not be ruled out. The cohort was sequenced for TCR beta chains only, and without alpha or paired-chain data the features that could be detected were limited. Some IMGT-functional V segments, including TRBV6-2 and TRBV6-3, could not be told apart with the 87-base-pair reads, so those segments were excluded.

Sequenced sample: PBMCs. The chain links TRBV9 with TRBJ2-3; confidence is insufficient to name the D gene. The sequence derives from a middle-aged woman in good health and CMV-seropositive. The CDR3 protein: CASSVGVGSTDTQYF. The DNA is TGTGCCAGCAGCGTAGGGGTCGGGAGCACAGATACGCAGTATTTT. Beyond the CDR3, the reference TRBV9 and TRBJ2-3 genes provide the residues; the full variable domain reads: DSGVTQTPKHLITATGQRVTLRCSPRSGDLSVYWYQQSLDQGLQFLIQYYNGEERAKGNILERFSAQQFPDLHSELNLSSLELGDSALYFCASSVGVGSTDTQYFGPGTRLTVL.